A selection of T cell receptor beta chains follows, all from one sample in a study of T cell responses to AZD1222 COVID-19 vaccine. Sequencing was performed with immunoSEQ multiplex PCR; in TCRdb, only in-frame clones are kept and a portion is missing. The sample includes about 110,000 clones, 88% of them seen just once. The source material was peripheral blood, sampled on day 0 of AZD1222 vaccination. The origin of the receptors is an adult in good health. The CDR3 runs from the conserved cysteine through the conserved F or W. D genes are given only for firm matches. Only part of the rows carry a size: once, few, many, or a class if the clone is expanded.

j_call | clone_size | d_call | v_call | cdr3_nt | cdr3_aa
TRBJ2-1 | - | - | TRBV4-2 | TGTGCCAGCAGCGCCACGGGGGGCTTCTACAATGAGCAGTTCTTC | CASSATGGFYNEQFF
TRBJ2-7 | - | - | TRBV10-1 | TGCGCCAGCAGTGAGATCCCGGGCTACGAGCAGTACTTC | CASSEIPGYEQYF
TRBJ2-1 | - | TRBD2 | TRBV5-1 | TGCGCCAGCAGCTTTACAACTAGCGGGGGAGTCAATGAGCAGTTCTTC | CASSFTTSGGVNEQFF
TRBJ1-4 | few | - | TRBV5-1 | TGCGCCAGCAGCTTGGCAGCTGGTAATGAAAAACTGTTTTTT | CASSLAAGNEKLFF
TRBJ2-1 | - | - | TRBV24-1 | TGTGCCACCAGTGCGGAGGGGCGTTCCTACAATGAGCAGTTCTTC | CATSAEGRSYNEQFF
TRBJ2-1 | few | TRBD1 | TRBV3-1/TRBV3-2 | TGTGCCAGCAGCCAAGGTTTAACAGGGGGCTTCTACAATGAGCAGTTCTTC | CASSQGLTGGFYNEQFF
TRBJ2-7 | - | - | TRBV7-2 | TGTGCCAGCAGCCGCCGGGACACGACCTACGAGCAGTACTTC | CASSRRDTTYEQYF
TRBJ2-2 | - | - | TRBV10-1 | TGCGCCAGCAGTGAGTCGGGGAGGGGGTACACCGGGGAGCTGTTTTTT | CASSESGRGYTGELFF
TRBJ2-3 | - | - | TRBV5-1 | TGCGCCAGCAGCTTGGAAGCGCAAGGTCAAAATACGCAGTATTTT | CASSLEAQGQNTQYF
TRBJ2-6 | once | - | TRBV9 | TGTGCCAGCAGCGTAGCTGGTGGGTCTGGGGCCAACGTCCTGACTTTC | CASSVAGGSGANVLTF
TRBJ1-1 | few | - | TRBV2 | TGTGCCAGCCAAAACAACGAGAACACTGAAGCTTTCTTT | CASQNNENTEAFF
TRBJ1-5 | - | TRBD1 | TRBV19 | TGTGCCAGTAGTACTCAGACAGGGGGCGGTCAGCCCCAGCATTTT | CASSTQTGGGQPQHF
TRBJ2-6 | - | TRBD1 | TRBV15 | TGTGCCACCAGCAGAGGGGACAGCCTTTCTGGGGCCAACGTCCTGACTTTC | CATSRGDSLSGANVLTF
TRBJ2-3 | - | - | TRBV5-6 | TGTGCCAGCAGGGCCCTAGCGCCCACAGATACGCAGTATTTT | CASRALAPTDTQYF
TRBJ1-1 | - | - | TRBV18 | TGTGCCAGCTCACAAGGGGGGAACACTGAAGCTTTCTTT | CASSQGGNTEAFF
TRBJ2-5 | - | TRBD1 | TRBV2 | TGTGCCAGCAGCGTACAGGGGGAGACCCAGTACTTC | CASSVQGETQYF
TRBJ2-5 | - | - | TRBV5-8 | TGTGCCAGCAGCCTTGCAGGGTCTCGGGAGACCCAGTACTTC | CASSLAGSRETQYF
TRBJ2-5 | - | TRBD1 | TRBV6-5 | TGTGCCAGCAGGCCACAGGGGTCTAGGGAGACCCAGTACTTC | CASRPQGSRETQYF
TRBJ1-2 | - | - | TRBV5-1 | TGCGCCAGCAGCTTGGTAACAGCAAACTATGGCTACACCTTC | CASSLVTANYGYTF
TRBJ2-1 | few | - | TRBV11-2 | TGTGCCAGCAGCTTAGATGGAAGGCAGTATGAGCAGTTCTTC | CASSLDGRQYEQFF
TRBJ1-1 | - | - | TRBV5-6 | TGTGCCAGCAGCTTGTTTTTGAACACTGAAGCTTTCTTT | CASSLFLNTEAFF
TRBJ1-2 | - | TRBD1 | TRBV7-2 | TGTGCCAGCAGCACGGGACAGGGCTCAGACGGCTACACCTTC | CASSTGQGSDGYTF
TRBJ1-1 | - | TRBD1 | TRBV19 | TGTGCCAGTAGTACGACAGGGGTCACTGAAGCTTTCTTT | CASSTTGVTEAFF
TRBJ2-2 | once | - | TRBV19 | TGTGCCAGTAGTATGGTTGGGGGGCTTAGCGGGGAGCTGTTTTTT | CASSMVGGLSGELFF
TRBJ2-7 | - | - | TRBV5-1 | TGCGCCAGCAGCTTGGCCGGCGGGGGCGCCTACTACGAGCAGTACTTC | CASSLAGGGAYYEQYF
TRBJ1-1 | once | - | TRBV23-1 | TGCGCCAGCAGTCAATCGCCAGGGGTACCTGAGAACACTGAAGCTTTCTTT | CASSQSPGVPENTEAFF
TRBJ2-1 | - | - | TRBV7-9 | TGTGCCAGCAGCGTAGGGGCAAGCTTACATGAGCAGTTCTTC | CASSVGASLHEQFF
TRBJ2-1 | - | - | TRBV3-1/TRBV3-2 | TGTGCCAGCAGCCAAGGTTTCTCCGGGCGTGGGGAGCAGTTCTTC | CASSQGFSGRGEQFF
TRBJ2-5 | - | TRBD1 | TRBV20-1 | TGCAGTGCTAGTAATCCGACAGGGGCGCGGGAGACCCAGTACTTC | CSASNPTGARETQYF
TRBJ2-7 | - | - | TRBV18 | TGTGCCAGCTCACCACTGGACACCTACGAGCAGTACTTC | CASSPLDTYEQYF
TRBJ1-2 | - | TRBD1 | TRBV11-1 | TGTGCCAGCAGCTACGGGACAGGCACGAACTATGGCTACACCTTC | CASSYGTGTNYGYTF
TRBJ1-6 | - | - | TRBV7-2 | TGTGCCAGCAGCTTCTTGGGGGATTCACCCCTCCACTTT | CASSFLGDSPLHF
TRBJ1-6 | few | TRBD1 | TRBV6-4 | TGTGCCAGCAGTGTAGGGGGCGAGAATTCACCCCTCCACTTT | CASSVGGENSPLHF
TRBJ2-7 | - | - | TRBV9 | TGTGCCAGCACCGAGTCAGAGAGCTCCTACGAGCAGTACTTC | CASTESESSYEQYF